This is a list of T cell receptor beta chains from one sample in a study of cytomegalovirus exposure and HLA in healthy donors. Generated by immunoSEQ multiplex PCR, the TCRdb table keeps only in-frame clones and is missing some. The sample holds some 79,000 clones, roughly 64% seen once. The sequenced sample consisted of PBMCs. These receptors were obtained from a woman aged 40 to 50 in good health and CMV-seropositive. CDR3s include the opening cysteine and the closing phenylalanine or tryptophan. The D gene is left open where the match is weak. Only some rows state a clone size, as once, few, many or a class for expanded clones.

clone_size,v_call,j_call,d_call,cdr3_aa,cdr3_nt
.,TRBV19,TRBJ1-1,.,CASTLQGTLNTEAFF,TGTGCCAGTACCCTCCAGGGGACACTGAACACTGAAGCTTTCTTT
.,TRBV2,TRBJ2-7,.,CASSENREREQYF,TGTGCCAGCAGTGAGAACAGGGAACGCGAGCAGTACTTC
.,TRBV4-1,TRBJ1-3,TRBD1,CASSQEGTGIEVGNTIYF,TGCGCCAGCAGCCAAGAAGGGACAGGAATTGAGGTCGGAAACACCATATATTTT
.,TRBV7-8,TRBJ1-2,TRBD1,CASSLGFGQGQGYTF,TGTGCCAGCAGCTTAGGGTTTGGACAGGGGCAGGGCTACACCTTC
.,TRBV7-9,TRBJ1-1,TRBD1,CASSQDRVEAFF,TGTGCCAGCAGCCAGGACAGGGTTGAAGCTTTCTTT
.,TRBV21-1,TRBJ2-5,.,CASTSGDCEETQYF,TGTGCCAGCACCTCCGGGGACTGTGAAGAGACCCAGTACTTC
.,TRBV6-6,TRBJ2-3,TRBD2,CASSGGSRDTQYF,TGTGCCAGCAGTGGCGGGAGTCGGGATACGCAGTATTTT
medium-sized,TRBV4-3,TRBJ1-2,.,CASRLEAAGDKDGYTF,TGCGCCAGCAGACTTGAGGCGGCGGGGGATAAGGATGGCTACACCTTC
.,TRBV7-2,TRBJ2-5,.,CASSFGQETQYF,TGTGCCAGCAGCTTCGGCCAAGAGACCCAGTACTTC
.,TRBV28,TRBJ1-2,.,CASSPLEGSGYGYTF,TGTGCCAGCAGTCCCCTTGAGGGCTCGGGCTATGGCTACACCTTC
.,TRBV4-3,TRBJ2-2,.,CASSQSTGFHTGELFF,TGCGCCAGCAGCCAATCGACAGGTTTTCACACCGGGGAGCTGTTTTTT
.,TRBV30,TRBJ1-4,.,CAWSLLDEKLFF,TGTGCCTGGAGTCTCCTAGATGAAAAACTGTTTTTT
once,TRBV18,TRBJ1-2,TRBD1,CASSPPGQGPRGYTF,TGTGCCAGCTCACCACCGGGACAGGGACCCCGCGGCTACACCTTC
.,TRBV27,TRBJ2-1,TRBD2,CASSFRGTSAVYNEQFF,TGTGCCAGCAGTTTCCGAGGGACTAGCGCCGTTTACAATGAGCAGTTCTTC
.,TRBV5-1,TRBJ2-7,.,CASSLVAGSSYEQYF,TGCGCCAGCAGCTTGGTTGCGGGGAGCTCCTACGAGCAGTACTTC
.,TRBV9,TRBJ1-3,.,CASSPGDGNTIYF,TGTGCCAGCAGCCCGGGAGATGGAAACACCATATATTTT
.,TRBV11-2,TRBJ2-5,.,CASMDPTGTQETQYF,TGTGCCAGCATGGATCCGACAGGGACTCAAGAGACCCAGTACTTC
.,TRBV7-3,TRBJ2-2,.,CASSLNRGGTGELFF,TGTGCCAGCAGCTTAAACAGGGGAGGCACCGGGGAGCTGTTTTTT
few,TRBV7-6,TRBJ2-1,TRBD2,CASSPTSGTSYNEQFF,TGTGCCAGCAGCCCTACTAGCGGGACCTCCTACAATGAGCAGTTCTTC
.,TRBV6-1,TRBJ1-2,.,CASSEGTGMDYGYTF,TGTGCCAGCAGTGAGGGAACAGGGATGGACTATGGCTACACCTTC
once,TRBV5-5,TRBJ1-4,.,CASSLWDFNGEKLFF,TGTGCCAGCAGCCTATGGGACTTCAATGGGGAAAAACTGTTTTTT
.,TRBV5-4,TRBJ2-5,.,CASSLRVRASQETQYF,TGTGCCAGCAGCTTAAGGGTGCGGGCTAGCCAAGAGACCCAGTACTTC
.,TRBV6-1,TRBJ2-2,.,CASSVGSRPGNTGELFF,TGTGCCAGCAGTGTGGGCTCCCGCCCCGGGAACACCGGGGAGCTGTTTTTT
few,TRBV19,TRBJ1-2,.,CASSIGGHSNYGYTF,TGTGCCAGTAGCATAGGAGGGCATTCTAACTATGGCTACACCTTC
once,TRBV15,TRBJ2-5,.,CATSRDRLQQETQYF,TGTGCCACCAGCAGAGATCGATTGCAGCAAGAGACCCAGTACTTC
.,TRBV10-3,TRBJ2-3,.,CAISESTPPLPLLTDTQYF,TGTGCCATCAGTGAGTCGACTCCGCCACTTCCCCTACTCACAGATACGCAGTATTTT
.,TRBV7-2,TRBJ1-1,.,CASSWRTAESVTEAFF,TGTGCCAGCAGCTGGCGGACAGCAGAGTCGGTCACTGAAGCTTTCTTT
.,TRBV29-1,TRBJ2-7,.,CSVEAPTGEVTYEQYF,TGCAGCGTTGAAGCCCCTACAGGCGAAGTCACCTACGAGCAGTACTTC
.,TRBV16,TRBJ1-1,.,CASSLVIASTEAFF,TGTGCCAGCAGCCTCGTTATCGCGAGCACTGAAGCTTTCTTT
few,TRBV4-2,TRBJ2-7,.,CASSQVSGRENEQYF,TGTGCCAGCAGCCAAGTGTCAGGCAGGGAAAACGAGCAGTACTTC
few,TRBV6-1,TRBJ2-7,TRBD1,CASSFRTGAYEQYF,TGTGCCAGCAGTTTCCGGACAGGGGCCTACGAGCAGTACTTC
few,TRBV28,TRBJ2-7,TRBD1,CASSLDRVYEQYF,TGTGCCAGCAGTTTAGACAGGGTCTACGAGCAGTACTTC
.,TRBV6-1,TRBJ2-7,TRBD2,CASRELAGSYEQYF,TGTGCCAGCAGGGAACTAGCGGGCTCCTACGAGCAGTACTTC
.,TRBV9,TRBJ2-6,.,CASSFTGSGANVLTF,TGTGCCAGCAGTTTTACAGGGTCTGGGGCCAACGTCCTGACTTTC
.,TRBV19,TRBJ1-5,TRBD1,CASSPPGTGYLNQPQHF,TGTGCCAGTAGTCCACCCGGGACAGGGTACTTGAATCAGCCCCAGCATTTT
.,TRBV9,TRBJ2-1,TRBD2,CASSSWGDYYNEQFF,TGTGCCAGCAGCTCTTGGGGGGACTACTACAATGAGCAGTTCTTC
.,TRBV7-2,TRBJ1-2,.,CASSLGGLSYGYTF,TGTGCCAGCAGCTTAGGGGGACTGAGCTATGGCTACACCTTC
.,TRBV5-4,TRBJ1-2,.,CASSILTANYGYTF,TGTGCCAGCAGCATTCTGACAGCGAACTATGGCTACACCTTC
.,TRBV12-5,TRBJ2-3,TRBD2,CASGLAGGHKYF,TGTGCTAGTGGTTTAGCGGGAGGGCATAAGTATTTT
.,TRBV7-2,TRBJ1-2,TRBD1,CASSVPTGEYGYTF,TGTGCCAGCAGCGTTCCGACAGGGGAATATGGCTACACCTTC
.,TRBV19,TRBJ2-1,TRBD2,CASSMTSGIYNEQFF,TGTGCCAGTAGTATGACTAGCGGGATCTACAATGAGCAGTTCTTC
once,TRBV27,TRBJ2-7,.,CASSHQGGSLYEQYF,TGTGCCAGCAGCCATCAAGGGGGAAGTCTCTACGAGCAGTACTTC
.,TRBV7-9,TRBJ2-2,.,CASSQTRGSGELFF,TGTGCCAGCAGCCAAACCAGGGGTTCCGGGGAGCTGTTTTTT
.,TRBV14,TRBJ2-7,.,CASSQDLLGHEQYF,TGTGCCAGCAGCCAAGATCTTTTGGGGCACGAGCAGTACTTC